Included here is one T cell receptor (beta chain) sequence, with context. Its target is unknown. These data belong to a study of T cell repertoires in cytomegalovirus infection. Whole-study context: Carrying CMV and the relevant HLA type showed in public TCR beta signatures. Broader study findings: Adding up the frequency of public TCR beta families identified people who carried CMV plus the relevant HLA. It was HLA-C-restricted CMV-specific TCR beta clonotypes that dominated the response ex vivo.

This CDR3 comprises 12 residues. V gave up 3 bases and J gave up 7 bases; unmatched junction bases: 1. Germline V lookup: CDR1 MGHRA, CDR2 YSYEKL. TCRdb recomputed calls from the reads with MiXCR, one row per CDR3 protein. This sample has some 450,000 distinct CDR3 sequences, with 30% to 40% found just once. The V gene is TRBV4-1, the J gene TRBJ1-2, with 8 bases aligning to TRBD1. The clonotype was recovered from a human donor in good health (CMV status not recorded). Some clones in this sample may be carry-over from other donors' samples. What was sequenced was PBMCs. CDR3 sequence reads: CASSQDRAGYTF. CDR3 DNA sequence: TGCGCCAGCAGCCAGGACAGGGCTGGCTACACCTTC.